This is a list of T cell receptor beta chains from one sample in a study of T cells in Graves' hyperthyroidism and ophthalmopathy. A single record per CDR3 protein comes from TCRdb applying MiXCR to the multiplex PCR reads. The data show approximately 630,000 distinct CDR3 sequences, around 15% seen once. Sequencing was done on a sample of blood. These receptor sequences come from a woman aged 25-40 years with Graves' hyperthyroidism. The CDR3 runs from the conserved cysteine through the conserved F or W. A D gene is named only where the DNA matches it firmly.

TRBV20-1	TRBJ2-7	17	TRBD2	CSARILASGRTSYEQYF
TRBV29-1	TRBJ2-7	16	.	CSVEDIDRTGSGEQYF
TRBV2	TRBJ1-5	15	.	CASSEGGAWNQPQHF
TRBV2	TRBJ1-1	13	.	CASSAQGDTEAFF
TRBV6-1	TRBJ2-7	15	.	CASSPGSKRTYEQYF
TRBV14	TRBJ1-1	15	.	CASSQDISGVTEAFF
TRBV4-1	TRBJ2-3	13	.	CASSQGQVDTQYF
TRBV5-1	TRBJ1-5	15	.	CASSLGGYSNQPQHF
TRBV29-1	TRBJ2-5	12	.	CSVEGAGETQYF
TRBV6-1	TRBJ2-7	17	.	CASTPSGVAAPSYEQYF
TRBV12-3/TRBV12-4	TRBJ2-3	19	TRBD2	CASSSVPGLGETSTDTQYF
TRBV3-1	TRBJ2-5	16	TRBD1	CASSLARGFGQETQYF
TRBV5-1	TRBJ2-7	16	TRBD2	CASSLEGSGKLYEQYF
TRBV5-6	TRBJ2-1	14	.	CASSLEANYNEQFF
TRBV30	TRBJ2-1	13	.	CAWSPKISGEQFF
TRBV15	TRBJ2-7	14	.	CATSGSPGAYEQYF
TRBV7-2	TRBJ1-2	14	TRBD1	CASSPETGTYGYTF
TRBV12-3/TRBV12-4	TRBJ1-2	15	.	CASSLGPPANYGYTF
TRBV18	TRBJ2-2	16	.	CASSPGLVGDTGELFF
TRBV20-1	TRBJ2-7	13	.	CSAKGQGRYEQYF
TRBV10-3	TRBJ2-7	13	TRBD2	CAISERAGGEQYF
TRBV2	TRBJ2-1	13	TRBD2	CASKASGRDEQFF
TRBV15	TRBJ1-6	12	.	CATSRNNSPLHF
TRBV12-3/TRBV12-4	TRBJ1-1	13	.	CASSLDGGTEAFF
TRBV12-3/TRBV12-4	TRBJ2-7	20	TRBD1	CASSLGKIGQGKIGLYEQYF
TRBV30	TRBJ2-5	16	.	CAWSPAWRNNQETQYF
TRBV20-1	TRBJ2-1	14	TRBD2	CSARSSGRVNEQFF
TRBV15	TRBJ2-3	12	.	CATSGDTDTQYF
TRBV12-3/TRBV12-4	TRBJ1-2	12	TRBD1	CASRQGFDGYTF
TRBV2	TRBJ1-3	15	TRBD1	CASSADRGPGNTIYF
TRBV11-2	TRBJ2-1	16	.	CASSFRLQSSTPEQFF
TRBV11-3	TRBJ2-7	13	TRBD1	CASSGSRGHEQYF
TRBV19	TRBJ2-5	12	TRBD2	CASRTREGTQYF
TRBV29-1	TRBJ2-1	14	TRBD2	CSPGGGRDYNEQFF
TRBV2	TRBJ2-1	15	TRBD1	CASSRLGQAYNEQFF
TRBV25-1	TRBJ2-3	15	TRBD2	CASSESGSGTDTQYF
TRBV3-1	TRBJ2-2	14	.	CASVPTGNTGELFF
TRBV6-1	TRBJ2-1	15	TRBD1	CASSFDRGQMYEQFF
TRBV19	TRBJ2-1	15	.	CASTMGAPEGNEQFF
TRBV4-1	TRBJ1-1	14	.	CASSQDDLNTEAFF
TRBV4-3	TRBJ2-7	15	.	CASSQDHPGPYEQYF
TRBV19	TRBJ1-6	13	TRBD1	CASRQGVGSPLHF
TRBV7-9	TRBJ2-7	14	TRBD2	CAGSSGRRPYEQYF
TRBV29-1	TRBJ1-2	15	TRBD1	CSVDGRDRGFYGYTF
TRBV28	TRBJ2-1	18	.	CASSTLVRGALLLNEQFF
TRBV28	TRBJ1-2	14	.	CASSLNSLNYGYTF
TRBV7-2	TRBJ2-7	15	TRBD2	CASSFPSGTSYEQYF
TRBV30	TRBJ2-2	14	.	CAWSVNTGTGELFF
TRBV5-1	TRBJ2-3	12	TRBD1	CASSSGQEAQYF